A single T cell receptor (beta chain) is shown here with its context. This sample was included in a study of T cell changes during pregnancy in multiple sclerosis. V lost 0 bases, J lost 1 base, and 6 bases lay in between. Germline values: CDR1 KGHSH, CDR2 LQKENI. This CDR3 has 14 amino acids. Assay: immunoSEQ multiplex PCR; the TCRdb copy retains only in-frame clones and omits some. The sample holds tens of thousands of clones, 85% to 90% seen once. The V and J genes are TRBV18 and TRBJ2-5, with D unclear. This sequence originates from a female donor in good health, enrolled as a control in a pregnancy study. Here the sequenced sample was CD4+ T cells from peripheral blood mononuclear cells, taken in the first trimester of pregnancy. The CDR3 region has the DNA TGTGCCAGCTCACCACCGGCCCCCCAAGAGACCCAGTACTTC. Translated, it gives CASSPPAPQETQYF.